This entry is about one T cell receptor (beta chain). The antigen is undetermined. TCRdb called the 5' RACE reads again in MiXCR, with one record for every CDR3 protein. This sample has about 180,000 distinct CDR3 sequences, with 5.5% to 8% found just once. The data derive from a study of T cells after yellow fever vaccination. The germline V gene has CDR1 SGHNT and CDR2 YYREEE (reference sequence). V gave up 10 bases and J gave up 1 base, with 22 bases separating them. The CDR3 sequence is 16 residues long. Study-wide results and caveats: The CD4 and CD8 compartments had a small share of their clonotypes in common.

The chain recombines TRBV5-4 with TRBJ2-3; TRBD2 might be the D (6 bases). The specimen comprised CD4+ T cells sorted from PBMCs, sampled on the day of the first yellow fever vaccination. This sequence originates from a man aged 18-30 years who received the YFV17D yellow fever vaccine. CDR3 protein: CAPSLAGQQGTDTQYF. CDR3 nucleotides: TGTGCCCCCAGCTTGGCGGGGCAGCAGGGCACAGATACGCAGTATTTT.